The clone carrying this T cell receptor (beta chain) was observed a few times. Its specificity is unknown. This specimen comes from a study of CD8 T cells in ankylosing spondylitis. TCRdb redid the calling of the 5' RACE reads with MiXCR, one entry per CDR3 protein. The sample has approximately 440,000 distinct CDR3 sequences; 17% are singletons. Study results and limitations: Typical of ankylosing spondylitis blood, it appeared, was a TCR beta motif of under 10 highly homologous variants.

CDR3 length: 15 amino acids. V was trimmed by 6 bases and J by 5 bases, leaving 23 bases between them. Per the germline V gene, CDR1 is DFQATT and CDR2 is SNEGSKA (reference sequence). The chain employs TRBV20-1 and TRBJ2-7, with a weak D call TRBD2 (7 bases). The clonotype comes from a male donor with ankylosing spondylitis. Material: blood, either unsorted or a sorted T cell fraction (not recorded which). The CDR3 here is CSATPWGRGKDEQYF. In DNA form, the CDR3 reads TGCAGTGCCACACCCTGGGGGAGGGGGAAAGACGAGCAGTACTTC.